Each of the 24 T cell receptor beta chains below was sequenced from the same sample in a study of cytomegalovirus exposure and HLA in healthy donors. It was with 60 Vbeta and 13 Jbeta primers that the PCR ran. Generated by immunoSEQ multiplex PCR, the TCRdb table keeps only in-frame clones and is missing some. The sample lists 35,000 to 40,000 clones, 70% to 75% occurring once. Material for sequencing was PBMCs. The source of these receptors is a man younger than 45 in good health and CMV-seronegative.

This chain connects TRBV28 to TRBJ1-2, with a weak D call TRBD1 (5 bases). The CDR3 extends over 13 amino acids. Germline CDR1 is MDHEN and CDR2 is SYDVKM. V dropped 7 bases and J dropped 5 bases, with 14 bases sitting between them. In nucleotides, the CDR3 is TGTGCCAGCATGGCCGGCGGGGGATATGGCTACACCTTC. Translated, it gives CASMAGGGYGYTF.

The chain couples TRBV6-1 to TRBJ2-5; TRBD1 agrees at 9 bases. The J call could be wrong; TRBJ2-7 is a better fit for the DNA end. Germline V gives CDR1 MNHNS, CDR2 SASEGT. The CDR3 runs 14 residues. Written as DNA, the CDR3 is TGTGCCAGCAGTATGGGACAGGGCCCCTACGAGCAGTACTTC. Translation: CASSMGQGPYEQYF.

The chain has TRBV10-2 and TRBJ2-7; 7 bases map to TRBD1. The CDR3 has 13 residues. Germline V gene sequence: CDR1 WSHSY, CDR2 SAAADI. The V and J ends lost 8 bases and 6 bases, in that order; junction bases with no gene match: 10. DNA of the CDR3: TGCGCCAGCTCACCCCCGGGACAGCCCGAGCAGTACTTC. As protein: CASSPPGQPEQYF.

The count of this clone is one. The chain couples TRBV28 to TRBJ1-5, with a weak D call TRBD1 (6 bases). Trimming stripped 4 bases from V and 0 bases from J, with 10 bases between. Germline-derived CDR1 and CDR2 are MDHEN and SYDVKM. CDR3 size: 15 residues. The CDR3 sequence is CASSYRDRSNQPQHF. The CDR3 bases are TGTGCCAGCAGTTACAGGGATCGTAGCAATCAGCCCCAGCATTTT.

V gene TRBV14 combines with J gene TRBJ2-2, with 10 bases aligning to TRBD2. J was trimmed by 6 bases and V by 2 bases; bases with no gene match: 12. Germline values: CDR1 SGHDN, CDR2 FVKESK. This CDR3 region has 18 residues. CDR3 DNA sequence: TGTGCCAGCAGCCAATTAGCGGCTAGCGGGAGAAAATCCGGGGAGCTGTTTTTT. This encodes CASSQLAASGRKSGELFF. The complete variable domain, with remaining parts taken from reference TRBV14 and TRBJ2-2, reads EAGVTQFPSHSVIEKGQTVTLRCDPISGHDNLYWYRRVMGKEIKFLLHFVKESKQDESGMPNNRFLAERTGGTYSTLKVQPAELEDSGVYFCASSQLAASGRKSGELFFGEGSRLTVL.

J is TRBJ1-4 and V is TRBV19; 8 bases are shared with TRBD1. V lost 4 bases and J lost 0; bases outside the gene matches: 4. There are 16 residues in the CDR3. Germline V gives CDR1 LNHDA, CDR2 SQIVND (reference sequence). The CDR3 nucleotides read TGTGCCAGTAGTAGAGGACAGGGCGCAACTAATGAAAAACTGTTTTTT. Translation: CASSRGQGATNEKLFF.

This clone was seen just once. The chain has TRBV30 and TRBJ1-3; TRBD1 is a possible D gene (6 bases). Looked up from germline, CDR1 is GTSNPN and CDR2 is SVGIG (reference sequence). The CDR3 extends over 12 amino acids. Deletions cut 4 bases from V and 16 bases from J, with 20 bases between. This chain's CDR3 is CAWIKQTGRAYF. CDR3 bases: TGTGCCTGGATTAAACAGACAGGCCGCGCTTATTTT.

In DNA, the CDR3 is TGTGCCAGCAGCCACACGACAGGGCCGAACACTGAAGCTTTCTTT. Its protein is CASSHTTGPNTEAFF. The chain combines TRBV6-4 with TRBJ1-1; 7 nucleotides agree with TRBD1. Germline CDR1 and CDR2: MRHNA and SNTAGT. V lost 6 bases to trimming and J lost 1 base; unmatched junction nucleotides: 8. The CDR3 loop spans 15 amino acids.

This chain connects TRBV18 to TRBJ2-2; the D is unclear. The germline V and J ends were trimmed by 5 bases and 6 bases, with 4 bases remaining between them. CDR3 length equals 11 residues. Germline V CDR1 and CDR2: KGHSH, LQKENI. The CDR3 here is CASSDSGELFF. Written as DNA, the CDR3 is TGTGCCAGCTCAGACTCCGGGGAGCTGTTTTTT.

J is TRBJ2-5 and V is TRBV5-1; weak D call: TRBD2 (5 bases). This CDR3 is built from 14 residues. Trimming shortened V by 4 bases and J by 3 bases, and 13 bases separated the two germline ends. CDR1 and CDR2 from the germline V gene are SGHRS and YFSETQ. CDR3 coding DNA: TGCGCCAGCAGCCCCCGCCGGGAAAAAGAGACCCAGTACTTC. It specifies CASSPRREKETQYF.

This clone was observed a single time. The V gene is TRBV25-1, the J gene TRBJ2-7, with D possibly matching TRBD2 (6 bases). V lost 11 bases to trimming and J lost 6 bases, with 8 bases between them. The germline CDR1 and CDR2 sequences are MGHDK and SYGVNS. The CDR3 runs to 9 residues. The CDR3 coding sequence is TGTGCCGGAGGGTGCGAGCAGTACTTC. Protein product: CAGGCEQYF.

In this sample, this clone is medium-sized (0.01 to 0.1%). The CDR3 DNA follows: TGTGCCAGCAGGCCGACTGGGTACAATGAGCAGTTCTTC. It translates to CASRPTGYNEQFF. This chain joins TRBV27 and TRBJ2-1; D unresolved. The CDR3 is 13 residues long. V lost 6 bases and J 4 bases, leaving 10 bases between the germline ends. Germline loops: CDR1 MNHEY, CDR2 SMNVEV (reference sequence).

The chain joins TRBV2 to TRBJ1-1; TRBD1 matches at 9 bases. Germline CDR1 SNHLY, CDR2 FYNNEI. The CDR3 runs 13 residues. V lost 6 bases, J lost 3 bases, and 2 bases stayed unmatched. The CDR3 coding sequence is TGTGCCAGCAGACAGGGGGCCGACACTGAAGCTTTCTTT. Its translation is CASRQGADTEAFF.

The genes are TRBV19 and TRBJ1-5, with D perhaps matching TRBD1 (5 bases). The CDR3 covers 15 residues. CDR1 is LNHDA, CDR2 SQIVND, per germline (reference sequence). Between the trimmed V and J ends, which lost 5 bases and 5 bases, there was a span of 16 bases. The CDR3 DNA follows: TGTGCCAGTAGTCTGAGCGGGACCCCATATCAGCCCCAGCATTTT. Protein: CASSLSGTPYQPQHF.

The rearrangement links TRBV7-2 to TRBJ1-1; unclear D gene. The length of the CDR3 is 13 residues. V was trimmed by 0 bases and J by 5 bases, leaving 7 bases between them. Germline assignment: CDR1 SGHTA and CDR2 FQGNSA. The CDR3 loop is CASSLALETEAFF. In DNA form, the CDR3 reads TGTGCCAGCAGCTTAGCGCTCGAGACTGAAGCTTTCTTT. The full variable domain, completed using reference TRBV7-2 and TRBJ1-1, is GAGVSQSPSNKVTEKGKDVELRCDPISGHTALYWYRQSLGQGLEFLIYFQGNSAPDKSGLPSDRFSAERTGGSVSTLTIQRTQQEDSAVYLCASSLALETEAFFGQGTRLTVV.

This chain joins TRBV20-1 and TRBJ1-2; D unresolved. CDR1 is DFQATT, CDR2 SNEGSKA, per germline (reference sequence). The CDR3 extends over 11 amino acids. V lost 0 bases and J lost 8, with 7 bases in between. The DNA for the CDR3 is TGCAGTGCTAGAGATGCCAGGGGCTACACCTTC. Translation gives CSARDARGYTF.

The CDR3 reads CASRSGGDTGELFF. The DNA for the CDR3 is TGTGCCAGCAGGAGCGGGGGGGATACCGGGGAGCTGTTTTTT. The gene calls are TRBV6-6 and TRBJ2-2; 10 bases are a match to TRBD2. The CDR3 extends over 14 amino acids. V lost 6 bases, J lost 5 bases, and 3 bases stayed unmatched. Looked up from germline, CDR1 is MNHNY and CDR2 is SVGAGI (reference sequence).

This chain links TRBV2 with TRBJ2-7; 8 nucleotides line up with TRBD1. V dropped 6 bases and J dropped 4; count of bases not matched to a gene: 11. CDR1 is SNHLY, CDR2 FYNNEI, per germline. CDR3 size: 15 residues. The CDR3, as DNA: TGTGCCAGCAGGCTCCGGCAGGGGGCGGGATACGAGCAGTACTTC. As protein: CASRLRQGAGYEQYF. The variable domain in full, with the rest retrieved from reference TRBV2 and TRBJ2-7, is EPEVTQTPSHQVTQMGQEVILRCVPISNHLYFYWYRQILGQKVEFLVSFYNNEISEKSEIFDDQFSVERPDGSNFTLKIRSTKLEDSAMYFCASRLRQGAGYEQYFGPGTRLTVT.

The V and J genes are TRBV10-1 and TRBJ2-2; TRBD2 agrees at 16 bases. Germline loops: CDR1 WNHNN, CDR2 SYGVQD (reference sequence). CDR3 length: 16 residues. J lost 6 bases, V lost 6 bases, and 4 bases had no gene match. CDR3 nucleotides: TGCGCCAGCAGATCCGGGACTAGCGGGGGGGCCGGGGAGCTGTTTTTT. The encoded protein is CASRSGTSGGAGELFF.

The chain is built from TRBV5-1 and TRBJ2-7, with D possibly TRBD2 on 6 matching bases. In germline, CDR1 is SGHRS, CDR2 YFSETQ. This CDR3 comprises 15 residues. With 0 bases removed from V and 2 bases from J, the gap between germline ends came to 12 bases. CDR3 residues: CASSLAVGGAYEQYF. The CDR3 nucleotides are TGCGCCAGCAGCTTGGCCGTGGGGGGAGCCTACGAGCAGTACTTC.

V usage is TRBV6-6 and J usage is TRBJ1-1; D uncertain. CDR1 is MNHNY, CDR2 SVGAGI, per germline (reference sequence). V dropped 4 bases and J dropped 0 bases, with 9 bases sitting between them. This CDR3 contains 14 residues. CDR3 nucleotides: TGTGCCAGCAGTTTCGCAGGCCTGAACACTGAAGCTTTCTTT. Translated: CASSFAGLNTEAFF.

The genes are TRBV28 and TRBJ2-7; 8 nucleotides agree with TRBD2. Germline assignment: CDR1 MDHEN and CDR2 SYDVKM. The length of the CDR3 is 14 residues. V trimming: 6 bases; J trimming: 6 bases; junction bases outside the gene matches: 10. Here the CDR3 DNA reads TGTGCCAGCAGCCAAGGCGGGGGGCCGGGCGAGCAGTACTTC. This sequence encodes CASSQGGGPGEQYF.

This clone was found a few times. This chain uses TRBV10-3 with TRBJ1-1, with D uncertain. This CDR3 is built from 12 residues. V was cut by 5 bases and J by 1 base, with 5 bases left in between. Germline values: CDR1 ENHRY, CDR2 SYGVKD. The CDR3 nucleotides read TGTGCCATCAGTCAGGCGAACACTGAAGCTTTCTTT. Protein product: CAISQANTEAFF.

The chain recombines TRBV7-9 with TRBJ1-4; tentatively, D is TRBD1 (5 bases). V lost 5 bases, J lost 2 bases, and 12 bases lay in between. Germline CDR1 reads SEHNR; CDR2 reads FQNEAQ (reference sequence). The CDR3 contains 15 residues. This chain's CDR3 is CASSPPPGTNEKLFF. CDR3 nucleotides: TGTGCCAGCAGCCCTCCCCCAGGGACTAATGAAAAACTGTTTTTT.